This T cell receptor (beta chain) was profiled in a study of identical twins. Points from the study as a whole: Low generation probability was overrepresented in out-of-frame alpha sequences shared by twins. Models came in too low on out-of-frame TCR alpha sharing in monozygotic twins.

The V and J ends lost 0 bases and 1 base respectively, with 7 bases between them. The CDR3 is made up of 15 amino acids. Looked up from germline, CDR1 is SGDLS and CDR2 is YYNGEE. This clonotype showed up just a few times. The antigen remains undetermined. A single record per CDR3 protein comes from TCRdb applying MiXCR to the 5' RACE reads. Of some 270,000 distinct CDR3 sequences listed, around 8.8% were seen once; the top ten hold around 3%. The same sample was also studied in work on yellow fever vaccine responses in identical twins.

What was sequenced was CD8+ T cells sorted from blood. The clonotype comes from a woman aged 18-30 years in good health. This chain joins TRBV9 and TRBJ2-2; D ambiguous. CDR3 loop: CASSVATLNTGELFF. In nucleotides, the CDR3 is TGTGCCAGCAGCGTAGCTACGCTGAACACCGGGGAGCTGTTTTTT. Complete variable domain (other parts from reference TRBV9 and TRBJ2-2): DSGVTQTPKHLITATGQRVTLRCSPRSGDLSVYWYQQSLDQGLQFLIQYYNGEERAKGNILERFSAQQFPDLHSELNLSSLELGDSALYFCASSVATLNTGELFFGEGSRLTVL.